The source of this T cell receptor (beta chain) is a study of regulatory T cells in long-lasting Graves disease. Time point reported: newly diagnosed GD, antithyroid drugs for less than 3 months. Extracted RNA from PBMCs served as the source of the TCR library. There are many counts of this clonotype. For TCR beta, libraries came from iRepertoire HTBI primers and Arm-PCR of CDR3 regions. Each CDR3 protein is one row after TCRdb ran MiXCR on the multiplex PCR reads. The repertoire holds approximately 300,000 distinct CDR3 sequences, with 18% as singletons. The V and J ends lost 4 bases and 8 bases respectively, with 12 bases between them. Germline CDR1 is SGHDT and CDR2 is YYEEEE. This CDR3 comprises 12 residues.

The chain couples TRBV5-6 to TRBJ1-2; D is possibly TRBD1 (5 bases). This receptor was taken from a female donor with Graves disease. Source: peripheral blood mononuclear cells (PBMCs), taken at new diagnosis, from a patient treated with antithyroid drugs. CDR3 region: CASSDERGGYTF. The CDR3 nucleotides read TGTGCCAGCAGCGACGAGCGGGGCGGCTACACCTTC.